This T cell receptor (beta chain) was obtained from a study of T cell responses to AZD1222 COVID-19 vaccine. Findings and caveats of the study: The span of vaccine-associated CD4 TCRs extended across spike, with dominance at 160-218 and 743-854. No day 14 peak samples; only post-peak repertoires were characterized. White British ancestry dominated among donors, who included more females, and clonal diversity was possibly underestimated.

CDR1 SGHDN and CDR2 FVKESK come from the germline V gene. Trimming cost V 1 base and J 8 bases, with 11 bases left between them. The CDR3 runs 13 residues. Notes on this clone: Its antigen is still unknown.

Clones were sequenced by immunoSEQ multiplex PCR, and TCRdb holds only the in-frame ones, with some missing. The top ten clones hold approximately 5.1% of a sample with about 120,000 clones, just over 90% of them seen once. The sequence was obtained from an adult who received the AZD1222 COVID-19 vaccine. Sample: peripheral blood, taken 28 days after the second AZD1222 dose. The chain has TRBV14 and TRBJ1-1, with D hard to call. DNA of the CDR3: TGTGCCAGCAGCCAAGTTGGAACTGCGGAAGCTTTCTTT. It translates to CASSQVGTAEAFF.